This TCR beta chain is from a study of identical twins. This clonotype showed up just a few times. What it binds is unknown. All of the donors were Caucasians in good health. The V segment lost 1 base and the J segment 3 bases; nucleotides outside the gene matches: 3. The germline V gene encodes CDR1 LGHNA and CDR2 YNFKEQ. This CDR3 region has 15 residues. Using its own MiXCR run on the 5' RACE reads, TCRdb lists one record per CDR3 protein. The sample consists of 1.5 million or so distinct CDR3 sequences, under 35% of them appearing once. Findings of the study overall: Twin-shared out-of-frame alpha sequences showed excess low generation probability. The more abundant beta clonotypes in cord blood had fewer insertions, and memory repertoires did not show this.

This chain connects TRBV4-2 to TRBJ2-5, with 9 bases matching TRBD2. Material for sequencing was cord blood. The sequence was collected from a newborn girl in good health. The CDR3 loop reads CASSQGWTSEETQYF. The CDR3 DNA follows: TGTGCCAGCAGCCAAGGCTGGACTAGCGAAGAGACCCAGTACTTC.